The clone carrying this T cell receptor (beta chain) was counted many times. Read sequence stops 3 residues before the CDR3 end, and the germline J gene provides the missing end. The data were taken from a study of T cell clonality in common variable immunodeficiency. Germline CDR1 SGHRS, CDR2 YFSETQ. V gave up 3 bases and J gave up 4 bases; unmatched junction bases: 4. The CDR3 runs 14 residues. Libraries were prepared by immunoSEQ multiplex PCR; TCRdb keeps only in-frame clonotypes and omits some of them. The record shows more than 45,000 clones for this sample, with no singletons present. The genes are TRBV5-1 and TRBJ1-1; 9 nucleotides align to TRBD1. The receptor was isolated from a person between 18 and 75 years old in good health. The specimen sequenced was peripheral blood mononuclear cells. CDR3 sequence reads: CASSWGTGTTEAFF. The covered CDR3 bases are TGCGCCAGCAGCTGGGGGACAGGGACCACTGAA.